This passage covers 20 T cell receptor beta chains from one sample sequenced in a study of human T cells and chemical hapten exposure. TCRdb re-derived calls from the RACE reads in MiXCR, one entry per CDR3 protein. There are 65,000 to 95,000 distinct CDR3 sequences in the sample; approximately 7% occur only once, and 1% to 1.5% lies in the top ten. Described time point: patch test 2, 6 weeks after DPC sensitization. Treatment in this sample: therapeutic diphenylcyclopropenone sensitization with weekly scalp DPC. Sequencing used whole blood, obtained in connection with sensitization to the hapten diphenylcyclopropenone (DPC). The receptors were gathered from a woman aged 25 to 39 with alopecia areata. Some clones in this sample may be carry-over from other donors' samples.

The sample holds a few counts of this clonotype. The genes are TRBV29-1 and TRBJ2-3, with 10 nucleotides matching TRBD1. Trimming took 3 bases from V and 3 from J; bases not matched to a gene: 9. CDR1 SQVTM and CDR2 ANQGSEA come from the germline V gene. This CDR3 contains 16 residues. The CDR3 nucleotides read TGCAGCGTTGAGTTTCCGACAGGGGGCTTTACAGATACGCAGTATTTT. As protein: CSVEFPTGGFTDTQYF.

This chain connects TRBV5-1 to TRBJ1-1; D perhaps matches TRBD1 (6 bases). From germline, CDR1 is SGHRS and CDR2 YFSETQ. The ends were cut back, 1 base at V and 5 bases at J, with 18 bases in the middle. The CDR3 runs to 16 residues. The CDR3 is CASSLTFVRGGTEAFF. CDR3 sequence (DNA): TGCGCCAGCAGCTTGACCTTCGTCAGGGGAGGAACTGAAGCTTTCTTT.

This clonotype occurred many times. V usage is TRBV12-3 or TRBV12-4 and J usage is TRBJ1-6; D is perhaps TRBD1 (6 bases). Trimming pared 2 bases from V and 7 bases from J, leaving 12 bases between. This CDR3 spans 15 amino acids. DNA of the CDR3: TGTGCCAGCAGTTTATTTGACAGGCAGAATTCACCCCTCCACTTT. Its protein product is CASSLFDRQNSPLHF.

The table lists this clonotype with many counts. The chain has TRBV10-3 and TRBJ2-3, with unresolved D. The germline CDR1 and CDR2 sequences are ENHRY and SYGVKD. CDR3 length: 14 amino acids. The V and J ends lost 5 bases and 2 bases respectively, with 11 bases between them. Written as DNA, the CDR3 is TGTGCCATCAGTACGGTCAGCCCCACAGATACGCAGTATTTT. Translating it yields CAISTVSPTDTQYF.

Concerning this clonotype: A much larger clone lies a single base off, so this may be a read error. The chain joins TRBV6-5 to TRBJ2-2; TRBD2 matches at 11 bases. The germline V gene encodes CDR1 MNHEY and CDR2 SVGAGI. The CDR3 runs to 16 residues. The CDR3, as DNA: TGTGTCAGCACAATAGCGGGGGGGGCCGACACCGGGGAGCTGTTTTTT. Protein sequence: CVSTIAGGADTGELFF.

This clonotype has ten or more counts. The CDR3 bases are TGTGCCAGCAGCTTCCTACCCCCCGGACTAGCGGGGGGCACGCAGTATTTT. It codes for CASSFLPPGLAGGTQYF. J is TRBJ2-3 and V is TRBV11-2, with 14 positions matching TRBD2. Germline-derived CDR1 and CDR2 are SGHAT and FQNNGV. This CDR3 region has 17 residues. The trim removed 3 bases at V and 9 bases at J, leaving 11 bases unmatched.

This clonotype was recorded at least ten times. The chain uses TRBV9 and TRBJ2-5; 8 bases are a match to TRBD1. Unmatched junction bases numbered 5, after V lost 1 base and J lost 3 bases. Germline values: CDR1 SGDLS, CDR2 YYNGEE. The CDR3 extends over 15 amino acids. The CDR3, as DNA: TGTGCCAGCAGCGTAAACCCGACAGGGGAAGAGACCCAGTACTTC. Translation: CASSVNPTGEETQYF.

On this clonotype: This clone may be a read error of a much larger clone one base away. The chain couples TRBV6-5 to TRBJ2-7; 9 nucleotides agree with TRBD2. From germline, CDR1 is MNHEY and CDR2 SVGAGI. CDR3 length equals 15 residues. J gave up 4 bases and V 6 bases, and 10 bases lay outside the gene matches. This CDR3 is CASSLSSGVSYEQYF. The CDR3, as DNA: TGTGCCAGCAGCCTCTCTAGCGGGGTTTCGTACGAGCAGTACTTC.

This clonotype has ten or more counts. The V and J genes are TRBV13 and TRBJ2-3; TRBD2 aligns across 7 bases. The CDR3 extends over 15 amino acids. V lost 4 bases, J lost 1 base, and 5 bases stayed unmatched. Germline CDR1 is PRHDT and CDR2 is FYEKMQ (reference sequence). The CDR3 DNA reads as TGTGCCAGCAGCTCTCTGACTAGCCGCACAGATACGCAGTATTTT. Encoded protein: CASSSLTSRTDTQYF.

This clonotype has at least ten counts. The rearrangement uses TRBV5-5 and TRBJ1-5, with 8 bases fitting TRBD1. Germline V CDR1 and CDR2: SGHKS, YYEKEE (reference sequence). Germline trimming cut 4 bases from V and 0 bases from J; bases unmatched to any gene: 3. This CDR3 is 15 amino acids long. CDR3 protein: CASSRTGNSNQPQHF. The CDR3 DNA reads as TGTGCCAGCAGCCGGACAGGGAATAGCAATCAGCCCCAGCATTTT.

Points on this clonotype: The junction shows a germline mismatch at one end, possibly a read error. The rearrangement links TRBV3-1 to TRBJ1-2; TRBD1 matches at 8 bases. The CDR3 is 15 amino acids. Germline V CDR1 and CDR2: LGHDT, YNNKEL (reference sequence). CDR3 nucleotides: TGTGCCAGCAGCTCGATGGACAGGGTGCAGTCTGGCTACAACTTC. Translating it yields CASSSMDRVQSGYNF.

This clonotype was picked up many times. The chain carries TRBV5-1 and TRBJ2-1; 7 bases map to TRBD2. Germline CDR1 SGHRS, CDR2 YFSETQ. J gave up 0 bases and V 4 bases, and 4 bases lay outside the gene matches. The CDR3 is made up of 15 amino acids. CDR3 nucleotides: TGCGCCAGCAGCAACGGGGGGAACTCCTACAATGAGCAGTTCTTC. This translates into CASSNGGNSYNEQFF.

This clonotype occurred a few times. V is TRBV11-2 and J is TRBJ2-1, with D possibly TRBD1 on 6 matching bases. With 4 bases removed from V and 0 bases from J, the gap between germline ends came to 16 bases. Germline assignment: CDR1 SGHAT and CDR2 FQNNGV. The CDR3 length is 17 residues. The DNA for the CDR3 is TGTGCCAGCAGCTCTTCAGGACAGACGAGCTCCTACAATGAGCAGTTCTTC. This sequence encodes CASSSSGQTSSYNEQFF.

The CDR3 nucleotides are TGTGCCAGCAGCCAAGATCCCGGGACAGGGGTATTTGGCACTGAAGCTTTCTTT. It yields the protein CASSQDPGTGVFGTEAFF. The chain joins TRBV4-2 to TRBJ1-1, with TRBD1 matching over 10 bases. The germline V gene encodes CDR1 LGHNA and CDR2 YNFKEQ. V was pared by 0 bases and J by 4 bases, with 11 bases of the junction left unmatched. The CDR3 length is 18 residues.

This clonotype appeared many times. The CDR3 sequence: CSASPAGLDEQYF. The CDR3 DNA sequence: TGCAGTGCTAGCCCTGCGGGGCTGGACGAGCAGTACTTC. The gene calls are TRBV20-1 and TRBJ2-7; maybe TRBD2 (6 bases). In germline, CDR1 is DFQATT, CDR2 SNEGSKA (reference sequence). This CDR3 has 13 residues. V was trimmed by 3 bases and J by 5 bases, leaving 14 bases between them.

Only a few counts were recorded for this clonotype. The J gene is TRBJ1-1, the V gene TRBV12-3 or TRBV12-4, with TRBD1 matching 9 bases. The CDR3 is 15 amino acids. V was pared by 7 bases and J by 2 bases, with 8 bases of the junction left unmatched. Here the CDR3 reads CASNPGTGHNTEAFF. The CDR3 DNA sequence: TGTGCCAGCAATCCCGGGACAGGGCACAACACTGAAGCTTTCTTT.

This clonotype was detected only a few times. This sequence joins TRBV7-9 and TRBJ1-2, with 9 bases that match TRBD1. Unmatched junction bases numbered 5, after V lost 1 base and J lost 8 bases. The germline CDR1 and CDR2 sequences are SEHNR and FQNEAQ (reference sequence). CDR3 size: 14 residues. The CDR3 spells CASSLDGTGTGYTF. CDR3 DNA: TGTGCCAGCAGCTTAGATGGGACAGGGACCGGCTACACCTTC. The complete variable domain, with remaining parts taken from reference TRBV7-9 and TRBJ1-2, reads DTGVSQNPRHKITKRGQNVTFRCDPISEHNRLYWYRQTLGQGPEFLTYFQNEAQLEKSRLLSDRFSAERPKGSFSTLEIQRTEQGDSAMYLCASSLDGTGTGYTFGSGTRLTVV.

This clonotype was counted at least ten times. CDR3 residues: CASSLVVTANTEAFF. The CDR3 nucleotides read TGTGCCAGCAGCTTGGTAGTTACGGCAAACACTGAAGCTTTCTTT. The gene calls are TRBV5-5 and TRBJ1-1; D is unresolved. The CDR3 runs to 15 residues. Germline V gives CDR1 SGHKS, CDR2 YYEKEE (reference sequence). With 0 bases removed from V and 2 bases from J, the gap between germline ends came to 11 bases.

This clonotype appeared many times. V and J are TRBV5-1 and TRBJ2-7; D possibly matches TRBD1 or TRBD2 (5 bases each). V lost 4 bases to trimming and J lost 6 bases, with 17 bases between them. This CDR3 is 14 amino acids long. Per the germline V gene, CDR1 is SGHRS and CDR2 is YFSETQ. The CDR3 sequence is CASSPTLGAGEQYF. The CDR3 region has the DNA TGCGCCAGCAGCCCTACACTAGGGGCAGGCGAGCAGTACTTC.

The chain employs TRBV29-1 and TRBJ2-7, with 7 positions matching TRBD1. Germline CDR1 SQVTM, CDR2 ANQGSEA. V was pared by 4 bases and J by 0 bases, with 9 bases of the junction left unmatched. This CDR3 has 15 amino acids. The CDR3 sequence: CSVAWGTATSYEQYF. CDR3 in DNA: TGCAGCGTTGCCTGGGGGACAGCCACCTCCTACGAGCAGTACTTC.